Each of the 26 T cell receptor beta chains below was sequenced from the same sample in a study of blood T cell repertoires in COVID-19. Profiled with immunoSEQ multiplex PCR; TCRdb holds only in-frame clones, not every one. Of some 46,000 clones detected, over 75% appear once; the ten largest clones hold more than 20%. The material sequenced was peripheral blood. Receptor source: a woman in her sixties with acute or convalescent COVID-19.

The V call is TRBV5-4, the J call TRBJ1-6; 10 nucleotides agree with TRBD1. This CDR3 spans 15 amino acids. Per the germline V gene, CDR1 is SGHNT and CDR2 is YYREEE (reference sequence). V shed 3 bases and J 9 bases; nucleotides not matched to a gene: 6. DNA for the CDR3: TGTGCCAGCAGCTCACCGGGACAGGGGACTTCACCCCTCCACTTT. This translates into CASSSPGQGTSPLHF.

This chain connects TRBV15 to TRBJ2-4, with D unresolved. This CDR3 region has 17 residues. CDR1 is LNHNV, CDR2 YYDKDF, per germline (reference sequence). V lost 0 bases, J lost 0 bases, and 12 bases lay in between. The CDR3 here is CATSRDWAELAKNIQYF. In DNA form, the CDR3 reads TGTGCCACCAGCAGAGATTGGGCAGAACTAGCCAAAAACATTCAGTACTTC.

The CDR3, as DNA: TGCGCCAGCAGCCAAGATTTCCGGTCGGTATCTCAACCCACTGAAGCTTTCTTT. Amino acid sequence: CASSQDFRSVSQPTEAFF. The rearrangement joins TRBV4-1 to TRBJ1-1; D not resolved. Germline CDR1 reads MGHRA; CDR2 reads YSYEKL. The CDR3 is 18 residues long. The V end lost 0 bases, the J end lost 4 bases, and 21 bases lay between the germline ends.

The chain joins TRBV24-1 to TRBJ1-2; D gene ambiguous. Trimming removed 7 bases from V and 3 bases from J, with 11 bases in between. From germline, CDR1 is KGHDR and CDR2 SFDVKD. This CDR3 has 13 amino acids. CDR3 in amino acids: CATREDGDYGYTF. The DNA for the CDR3 is TGTGCCACCAGGGAGGACGGAGACTATGGCTACACCTTC.

The chain employs TRBV18 and TRBJ2-3; D gene unclear. The CDR3 has 14 amino acids. CDR1 is KGHSH and CDR2 is LQKENI in the germline V gene. Trimming took off 6 bases at V and 5 bases at J, with 15 bases between the two ends. The CDR3 DNA reads as TGTGCCAGCTCGCCCACAGTAGGTGAAGATACGCAGTATTTT. Protein sequence: CASSPTVGEDTQYF. The full variable domain, its missing parts supplied by reference TRBV18 and TRBJ2-3, is NAGVMQNPRHLVRRRGQEARLRCSPMKGHSHVYWYRQLPEEGLKFMVYLQKENIIDESGMPKERFSAEFPKEGPSILRIQQVVRGDSAAYFCASSPTVGEDTQYFGPGTRLTVL.

This rearrangement joins TRBV2 to TRBJ1-6, with a possible D match to TRBD1 (6 bases). Germline V gives CDR1 SNHLY, CDR2 FYNNEI. V dropped 6 bases and J dropped 10 bases, with 13 bases sitting between them. The CDR3 is 13 amino acids. The CDR3 region is CASRLNRASPLHF. CDR3 nucleotide sequence: TGTGCCAGCAGACTAAACAGGGCCTCACCCCTCCACTTT.

The J gene is TRBJ2-5, the V gene TRBV9; tentative D call: TRBD1 (7 bases). Trimming took off 1 base at V and 3 bases at J, with 10 bases between the two ends. This CDR3 spans 14 amino acids. Germline values: CDR1 SGDLS, CDR2 YYNGEE. As DNA, the CDR3 is TGTGCCAGCAGCGTACAGGGGGGCAAAGAGACCCAGTACTTC. Translating it yields CASSVQGGKETQYF.

This chain links TRBV7-2 with TRBJ2-3; perhaps TRBD2 as D (7 bases). CDR1 and CDR2 (germline): SGHTA, FQGNSA. Trimming shortened V by 1 base and J by 6 bases, and 11 bases separated the two germline ends. This CDR3 spans 14 amino acids. The CDR3 protein is CASSLVRGGDTQYF. CDR3 in DNA: TGTGCCAGCAGCTTAGTCAGGGGAGGGGATACGCAGTATTTT.

The chain joins TRBV5-1 to TRBJ1-1; TRBD1 matches at 8 bases. The germline gives CDR1 SGHRS, CDR2 YFSETQ. The V and J ends lost 4 bases and 1 base, in that order; junction bases with no gene match: 12. The CDR3 sequence is 17 residues long. The CDR3 nucleotides read TGCGCCAGCAGCGTAGGCGGGGCAGGGGGCTGGAACACTGAAGCTTTCTTT. Translated, it gives CASSVGGAGGWNTEAFF.

This chain joins TRBV11-2 and TRBJ2-1, with D possibly being TRBD2 (6 bases). Trimming stripped 3 bases from V and 7 bases from J, with 19 bases between. The CDR3 has 16 amino acids. Germline CDR1 SGHAT, CDR2 FQNNGV. CDR3 nucleotide sequence: TGTGCCAGCAGCTTCGGCCGACTAGTCCCACTAAATGAGCAGTTCTTC. Its protein is CASSFGRLVPLNEQFF.

J is TRBJ2-1 and V is TRBV7-3; D is perhaps TRBD2 (6 bases). The V end lost 4 bases, the J end lost 8 bases, and 21 bases lay between the germline ends. The V gene's germline CDR1 is SGHTA and CDR2 FQGTGA. The CDR3 loop spans 16 amino acids. CDR3 sequence: CASSSTSTLARDEQFF. The CDR3 DNA follows: TGTGCCAGCAGCTCAACCTCAACACTAGCACGGGATGAGCAGTTCTTC.

The chain is built from TRBV29-1 and TRBJ1-2; the match to TRBD1 covers 7 bases. The CDR3 is made up of 15 amino acids. CDR1 is SQVTM, CDR2 ANQGSEA, per germline. Losses at the gene ends were 4 bases for V and 1 base for J; bases not matched to a gene: 9. DNA of the CDR3: TGCAGCGTTGTGGGGACAGAGAAAGATAACTATGGCTACACCTTC. Translating it yields CSVVGTEKDNYGYTF.

With regard to this clone: In the same sample, other DNA sequences code for this CDR3. This chain links TRBV18 with TRBJ2-3, with D possibly being TRBD1 (7 bases). CDR3 length equals 14 residues. The V gene's germline CDR1 is KGHSH and CDR2 LQKENI. V was shortened by 3 bases and J by 6 bases, with 13 bases between the two germline ends. The CDR3 is CASSPQGGSDTQYF. CDR3 nucleotide sequence: TGTGCCAGCTCACCGCAGGGGGGCTCGGATACGCAGTATTTT.

The chain links TRBV20-1 to TRBJ1-2; D gene unclear. V dropped 0 bases and J dropped 10 bases, with 3 bases sitting between them. There are 9 residues in the CDR3. Germline V lookup: CDR1 DFQATT, CDR2 SNEGSKA (reference sequence). The CDR3 DNA follows: TGCAGTGCTAGAGAGGCCTACACCTTC. Protein: CSAREAYTF.

The chain employs TRBV19 and TRBJ2-2, with D perhaps matching TRBD1 (6 bases). This CDR3 region has 14 residues. The germline V gene has CDR1 LNHDA and CDR2 SQIVND (reference sequence). V lost 6 bases to trimming and J lost 4 bases, with 12 bases between them. The CDR3 sequence is CASRPGHLTGELFF. The DNA of the CDR3 is TGTGCCAGTAGGCCGGGACACCTCACCGGGGAGCTGTTTTTT.

This clone was counted once. This chain uses TRBV7-6 with TRBJ2-5, with 7 bases that match TRBD1. V lost 0 bases to trimming and J lost 0 bases; unmatched junction nucleotides: 7. CDR1 and CDR2 (germline): SGHVS, FNYEAQ. The CDR3 extends over 17 amino acids. For the CDR3, the DNA is TGTGCCAGCAGCTTAGCTTCTTGGGACAGCAACCAAGAGACCCAGTACTTC. This sequence encodes CASSLASWDSNQETQYF. Full variable domain (rest looked up from reference TRBV7-6 and TRBJ2-5): GAGVSQSPRYKVTKRGQDVALRCDPISGHVSLYWYRQALGQGPEFLTYFNYEAQQDKSGLPNDRFSAERPEGSISTLTIQRTEQRDSAMYRCASSLASWDSNQETQYFGPGTRLLVL.

The genes are TRBV9 and TRBJ1-1; 10 bases are shared with TRBD1. Trimming took 3 bases from V and 8 from J; bases not matched to a gene: 7. The CDR3 length is 14 residues. Germline V gene lookup returns CDR1 SGDLS and CDR2 YYNGEE. The CDR3 DNA sequence: TGTGCCAGCAGCGAACAGCCGACAGGGGGCGAAGCTTTCTTT. Protein: CASSEQPTGGEAFF.

This sequence joins TRBV25-1 and TRBJ1-1; a possible D gene is TRBD1 (5 bases). The germline gives CDR1 MGHDK, CDR2 SYGVNS. This CDR3 has 13 amino acids. Trimming stripped 7 bases from V and 10 bases from J, with 19 bases between. The CDR3 spells CASTQELGGLAFF. CDR3 DNA sequence: TGTGCCAGCACCCAGGAGCTCGGGGGGTTAGCTTTCTTT.

The sample holds a few counts of this clone. The CDR3 here is CASSQDERSYNSPLHF. The CDR3 bases are TGCGCCAGCAGCCAAGATGAACGGAGCTATAATTCACCCCTCCACTTT. J is TRBJ1-6 and V is TRBV4-3; the D is unclear. With 0 bases removed from V and 3 bases from J, the gap between germline ends came to 9 bases. The CDR3 totals 16 residues. Per the germline V gene, CDR1 is LGHNA and CDR2 is YSLEER.

The chain is built from TRBV9 and TRBJ1-3; 7 nucleotides line up with TRBD1. The CDR3 is made up of 16 amino acids. The germline V gene has CDR1 SGDLS and CDR2 YYNGEE. Germline trimming cut 2 bases from V and 0 bases from J; bases unmatched to any gene: 5. CDR3 DNA: TGTGCCAGCAGCGTCTCCGGGACAGTCTCTGGAAACACCATATATTTT. Its translation is CASSVSGTVSGNTIYF.

This chain joins TRBV21-1 and TRBJ1-5; TRBD1, as called in the table, went unchecked against the DNA. TRBV21-1 counts as a pseudogene. The CDR3 length is 15 residues. CDR3 bases: TGTGCCAGCAGCAAAGAAGGACAGAGATATCAGCCCCAGCATTTT. Amino acid sequence: CASSKEGQRYQPQHF.

The sample holds one count of this clone. V is TRBV7-8 and J is TRBJ1-1; no firm D call. The CDR3 length is 14 residues. The germline gives CDR1 SGHVS, CDR2 FQNEAQ. The V and J ends lost 5 bases and 1 base respectively, with 11 bases between them. CDR3 loop: CASSPGFPNTEAFF. CDR3 in DNA: TGTGCCAGCAGCCCCGGGTTCCCGAACACTGAAGCTTTCTTT.

The chain is built from TRBV2 and TRBJ2-1, with D maybe TRBD2 (6 bases). V was cut by 1 base and J by 2 bases, with 12 bases left in between. This CDR3 spans 16 amino acids. Germline V gene sequence: CDR1 SNHLY, CDR2 FYNNEI. The CDR3 nucleotides read TGTGCCAGCAGTGAAGTGACTCCGGGGGCCTACAATGAGCAGTTCTTC. Translation: CASSEVTPGAYNEQFF.

The chain is built from TRBV6-2 or TRBV6-3 and TRBJ1-2, with D perhaps matching TRBD1 (6 bases). The CDR3 sequence is 16 residues long. Germline lookup yields CDR1 MNHEY and CDR2 SVGEGT. V lost 0 bases and J 7 bases, leaving 18 bases between the germline ends. The chain's CDR3 is CASSYSIAFGGIGYTF. Here the CDR3 DNA reads TGTGCCAGCAGTTACTCGATCGCCTTTGGGGGCATTGGCTACACCTTC.

The genes are TRBV3-1 (or the pseudogene TRBV3-2) and TRBJ2-7, with unresolved D. The CDR3 is made up of 15 amino acids. CDR1 is LGHDT, CDR2 YNNKEL, per germline (reference sequence). V lost 0 bases and J 0 bases, leaving 9 bases between the germline ends. The CDR3 sequence: CASSQDRDSSYEQYF. In nucleotides, the CDR3 is TGTGCCAGCAGCCAAGATCGAGACTCCTCCTACGAGCAGTACTTC.

The CDR3 reads CASSLALRGATGELFF. CDR3 nucleotides: TGTGCCAGCAGCTTAGCGTTGCGGGGGGCCACCGGGGAGCTGTTTTTT. J is TRBJ2-2 and V is TRBV7-2, with TRBD2 identical over 8 bases. Germline CDR1 reads SGHTA; CDR2 reads FQGNSA. V shed 0 bases and J 4 bases; nucleotides not matched to a gene: 4. This CDR3 region has 16 residues.